These 10 T cell receptor beta chains were all obtained from the same sample, sequenced in a study of post-analysis software for immune sequencing data. Carried by the TCR beta cDNA libraries were unique molecular identifiers. TCRdb reprocessed the PCR reads with MiXCR, giving one entry per CDR3 protein. This sample has some 160,000 distinct CDR3 sequences, with 30% to 45% found just once. Sequenced here: blood, sampled after autologous hematopoietic stem cell transplantation. The receptors shown here come from a girl under 18 with multiple sclerosis.

The genes are TRBV2 and TRBJ1-1; D gene uncertain. Trimming shortened V by 8 bases and J by 0 bases, and 10 bases separated the two germline ends. From germline, CDR1 is SNHLY and CDR2 FYNNEI. The CDR3 extends over 13 amino acids. CDR3 DNA: TGTGCCAGCTTTCTAAGAATGAACACTGAAGCTTTCTTT. It translates to CASFLRMNTEAFF.

The V call is TRBV5-1, the J call TRBJ2-1; 9 nucleotides align to TRBD1. This CDR3 has 16 residues. The germline V gene has CDR1 SGHRS and CDR2 YFSETQ. V gave up 4 bases and J gave up 7 bases; unmatched junction bases: 12. CDR3 nucleotide sequence: TGCGCCAGCAGCATAATGGACAGGGGTACCGGGAATGAGCAGTTCTTC. Residues: CASSIMDRGTGNEQFF.

This clonotype was seen a handful of times. The genes are TRBV5-1 and TRBJ2-1; a weak D match, TRBD1 (6 bases). This CDR3 region has 13 residues. CDR1 is SGHRS, CDR2 YFSETQ, per germline. The V end was cut by 3 bases, the J end by 7 bases, with 11 bases between. CDR3 in DNA: TGCGCCAGCAGCTCGACAGGCGGGAATGAGCAGTTCTTC. The encoded protein is CASSSTGGNEQFF.

A remark on this clonotype: A read error is possible here, since a much larger clone lies one base away. The chain uses TRBV5-5 and TRBJ1-1; TRBD1 matches at 7 bases. V was pared by 4 bases and J by 10 bases, with 7 bases of the junction left unmatched. This CDR3 is built from 12 residues. Germline V lookup: CDR1 SGHKS, CDR2 YYEKEE (reference sequence). The CDR3, as DNA: TGTGCCAGCAGCCCGACAGGGCGTGGAGCTTTCTTT. Protein sequence: CASSPTGRGAFF.

The chain is built from TRBV12-3 or TRBV12-4 and TRBJ1-2, with D perhaps TRBD1 (5 bases). V was shortened by 6 bases and J by 4 bases, with 15 bases between the two germline ends. The CDR3 contains 14 residues. Here the CDR3 reads CASSPLLGGYGYTF. CDR3 sequence (DNA): TGTGCCAGCAGCCCGTTACTCGGGGGCTATGGCTACACCTTC.

The chain combines TRBV24-1 with TRBJ2-1, with 7 bases matching TRBD1. The CDR3 loop spans 14 amino acids. The ends lost 5 bases at V and 6 bases at J; junction bases unmatched: 6. Germline-derived CDR1 and CDR2 are KGHDR and SFDVKD. CDR3 protein: CATSGPGQINEQFF. Written as DNA, the CDR3 is TGTGCCACCAGTGGCCCGGGACAGATCAATGAGCAGTTCTTC.

The chain has TRBV10-1 and TRBJ1-1; D gene uncertain. Trimming cost V 0 bases and J 0 bases, with 5 bases left between them. The CDR3 has 14 residues. From germline, CDR1 is WNHNN and CDR2 SYGVQD (reference sequence). The CDR3 bases are TGCGCCAGCAGTGAGTCTCGGCTGAACACTGAAGCTTTCTTT. Translation gives CASSESRLNTEAFF.

The V call is TRBV2, the J call TRBJ2-7; 9 bases map to TRBD1. The CDR3 consists of 14 residues. V lost 6 bases to trimming and J lost 3 bases; unmatched junction nucleotides: 6. Germline lookup yields CDR1 SNHLY and CDR2 FYNNEI. CDR3 sequence: CASRGRDRVYEQYF. The CDR3 DNA is TGTGCCAGCAGAGGCAGGGACAGGGTCTACGAGCAGTACTTC.

This clonotype was found a few times. This rearrangement joins TRBV4-2 to TRBJ1-1; D is unclear. CDR1 LGHNA and CDR2 YNFKEQ come from the germline V gene. This CDR3 region has 12 residues. V lost 3 bases, J lost 10 bases, and 12 bases lay in between. CDR3 DNA: TGTGCCAGCAGCCATCAACGTTCTAGAGCTTTCTTT. Encoded protein: CASSHQRSRAFF.

This clonotype was counted between two and nine times. The chain links TRBV28 to TRBJ1-2, with a possible D match to TRBD1 (5 bases). Germline loops: CDR1 MDHEN, CDR2 SYDVKM. The CDR3 spans 14 residues. Trimming shortened V by 2 bases and J by 2 bases, and 9 bases separated the two germline ends. The CDR3 protein is CASSLGGGNYGYTF. For the CDR3, the DNA is TGTGCCAGCAGTTTAGGGGGAGGGAACTATGGCTACACCTTC.